The T cell receptor (beta chain) described here comes from a study of cytomegalovirus exposure and HLA in healthy donors. When sampled, the donors appeared nominally healthy, though they likely had unrecorded immune exposures. 13 Jbeta primers and 60 Vbeta primers were used for the PCR. Repertoires were generated with immunoSEQ multiplex PCR, while TCRdb's copy carries only in-frame clones and drops some. The sample includes roughly 200,000 clones, less than 90% seen only once; the top ten take 1.6%. This clone appeared a few times. Sequencing was performed on PBMCs. The TCR was taken from a man aged 45 to 65 in good health and CMV-seronegative.

CDR3 DNA: TGTGCCAGCATCTATGGTAGCGGGGATACCTACGAGCAGTACTTC. Protein product: CASIYGSGDTYEQYF. This chain connects TRBV6-6 to TRBJ2-7; 8 positions agree with TRBD2. V trimming: 7 bases; J trimming: 2 bases; junction bases outside the gene matches: 10. The germline CDR1 and CDR2 sequences are MNHNY and SVGAGI (reference sequence). The CDR3 loop spans 15 amino acids.